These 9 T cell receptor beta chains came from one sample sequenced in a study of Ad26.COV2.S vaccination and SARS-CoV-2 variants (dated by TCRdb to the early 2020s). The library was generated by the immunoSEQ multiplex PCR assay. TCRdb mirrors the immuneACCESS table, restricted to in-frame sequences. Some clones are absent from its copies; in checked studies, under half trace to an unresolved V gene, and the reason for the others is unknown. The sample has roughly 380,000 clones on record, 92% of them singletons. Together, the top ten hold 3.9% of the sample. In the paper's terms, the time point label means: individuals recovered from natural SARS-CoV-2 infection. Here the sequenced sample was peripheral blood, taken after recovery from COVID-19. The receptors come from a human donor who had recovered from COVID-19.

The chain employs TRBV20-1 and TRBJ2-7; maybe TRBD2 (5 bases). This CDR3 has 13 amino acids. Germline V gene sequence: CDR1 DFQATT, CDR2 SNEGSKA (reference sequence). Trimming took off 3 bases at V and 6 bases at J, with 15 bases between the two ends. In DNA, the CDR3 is TGCAGTGCTAGTAACCTAGGGCTAGCCGAGCAGTACTTC. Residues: CSASNLGLAEQYF.

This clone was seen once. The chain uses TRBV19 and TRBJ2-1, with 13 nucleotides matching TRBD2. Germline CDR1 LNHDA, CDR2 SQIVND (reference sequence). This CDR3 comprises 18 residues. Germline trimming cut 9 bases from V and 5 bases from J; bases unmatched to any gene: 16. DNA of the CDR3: TGTGCCAGCCAGACGGAGACCCGACTAGCGGGGGGTCACAATGAGCAGTTCTTC. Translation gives CASQTETRLAGGHNEQFF.

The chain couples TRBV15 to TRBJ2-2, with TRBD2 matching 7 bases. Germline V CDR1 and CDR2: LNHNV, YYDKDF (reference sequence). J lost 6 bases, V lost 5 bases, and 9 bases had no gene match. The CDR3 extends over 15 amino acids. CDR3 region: CATSLERDPPGELFF. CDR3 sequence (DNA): TGTGCCACCAGCCTGGAGCGGGACCCCCCCGGGGAGCTGTTTTTT.

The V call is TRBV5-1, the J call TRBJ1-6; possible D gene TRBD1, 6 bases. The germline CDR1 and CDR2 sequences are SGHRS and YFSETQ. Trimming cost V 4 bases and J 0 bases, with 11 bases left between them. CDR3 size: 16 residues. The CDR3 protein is CASSRQASSYNSPLHF. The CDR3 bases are TGCGCCAGCAGCCGACAGGCTAGCTCCTATAATTCACCCCTCCACTTT.

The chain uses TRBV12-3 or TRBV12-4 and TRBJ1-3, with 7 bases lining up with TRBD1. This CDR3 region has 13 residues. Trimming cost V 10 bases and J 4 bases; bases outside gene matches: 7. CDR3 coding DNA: TGTGCCATCGACAGGGAAGTCGGAAACACCATATATTTT. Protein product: CAIDREVGNTIYF.

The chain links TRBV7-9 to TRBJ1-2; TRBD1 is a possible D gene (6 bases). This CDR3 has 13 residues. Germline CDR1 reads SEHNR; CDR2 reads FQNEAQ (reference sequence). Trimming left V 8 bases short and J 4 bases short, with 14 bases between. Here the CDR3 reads CASRPTGVYGYTF. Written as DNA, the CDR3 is TGTGCCAGCCGTCCGACAGGAGTCTATGGCTACACCTTC.

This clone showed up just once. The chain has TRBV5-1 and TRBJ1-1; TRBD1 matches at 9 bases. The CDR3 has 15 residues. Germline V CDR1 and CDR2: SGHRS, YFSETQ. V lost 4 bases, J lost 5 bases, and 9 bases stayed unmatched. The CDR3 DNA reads TGCGCCAGCAGCCCACGGACAGGGGTTAATACTGAAGCTTTCTTT. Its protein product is CASSPRTGVNTEAFF.

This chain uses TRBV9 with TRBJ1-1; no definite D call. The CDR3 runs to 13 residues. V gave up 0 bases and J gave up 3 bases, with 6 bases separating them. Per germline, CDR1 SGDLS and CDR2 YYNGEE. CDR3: CASSVGSYTEAFF. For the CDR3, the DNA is TGTGCCAGCAGCGTAGGTAGCTACACTGAAGCTTTCTTT.

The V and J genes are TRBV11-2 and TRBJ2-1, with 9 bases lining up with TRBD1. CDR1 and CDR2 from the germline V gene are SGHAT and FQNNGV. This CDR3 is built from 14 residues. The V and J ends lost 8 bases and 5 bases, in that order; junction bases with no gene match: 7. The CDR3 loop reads CASWGQGGDNEQFF. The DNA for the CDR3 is TGTGCCAGCTGGGGACAGGGTGGAGACAATGAGCAGTTCTTC.